These 30 T cell receptor beta chains were all obtained from the same sample, sequenced in a study of PD-1 blockade in classical Hodgkin lymphoma. Repertoires were generated with immunoSEQ multiplex PCR, while TCRdb's copy carries only in-frame clones and drops some. Here the sample spans fewer than 50,000 clones, over 75% being singletons. Indicated time point: cycle 4 day 1 (C4D1), after about 6 weeks of nivolumab. After autologous stem cell transplantation all patients relapsed, and prior brentuximab vedotin exposure differed between cohorts. The material sequenced was peripheral blood mononuclear cells (PBMCs), taken before the fourth cycle of nivolumab. These receptors were taken from a human donor with classical Hodgkin lymphoma.

The chain uses TRBV19 and TRBJ2-1; 9 nucleotides line up with TRBD1. From germline, CDR1 is LNHDA and CDR2 SQIVND (reference sequence). CDR3 length equals 14 residues. After removal of 9 bases from V and 3 bases from J, the junction contained 6 bases not matched to a gene. The CDR3 sequence: CASGTGFHYNEQFF. The CDR3 DNA reads TGTGCCAGCGGGACAGGGTTCCACTACAATGAGCAGTTCTTC. Full variable domain (outside the CDR3, taken from reference TRBV19 and TRBJ2-1): DGGITQSPKYLFRKEGQNVTLSCEQNLNHDAMYWYRQDPGQGLRLIYYSQIVNDFQKGDIAEGYSVSREKKESFPLTVTSAQKNPTAFYLCASGTGFHYNEQFFGPGTRLTVL.

The chain couples TRBV5-1 to TRBJ1-2, with 9 nucleotides matching TRBD1. This CDR3 is built from 14 residues. V lost 5 bases and J lost 6; bases outside the gene matches: 8. Germline values: CDR1 SGHRS, CDR2 YFSETQ. The CDR3 here is CASRPGQGRDGYTF. DNA for the CDR3: TGCGCCAGCAGGCCGGGACAGGGAAGGGATGGCTACACCTTC.

This clone was detected a few times. J is TRBJ1-2 and V is TRBV30; 10 nucleotides align to TRBD1. The CDR3 length is 15 residues. Germline V CDR1 and CDR2: GTSNPN, SVGIG (reference sequence). The V segment lost 2 bases and the J segment 6 bases; nucleotides outside the gene matches: 9. CDR3 protein: CAWSTPTGGADGYTF. The CDR3 DNA sequence: TGTGCCTGGAGTACGCCGACAGGGGGCGCGGATGGCTACACCTTC.

J is TRBJ2-1 and V is TRBV5-4; the D gene is possibly TRBD2 (6 bases). Germline CDR1 is SGHNT and CDR2 is YYREEE (reference sequence). Trimming stripped 1 base from V and 7 bases from J, with 15 bases between. The CDR3 runs 15 residues. CDR3 region: CASSLRGDSRNEQFF. The CDR3 DNA reads as TGTGCCAGCAGCTTGCGAGGGGACTCTAGAAATGAGCAGTTCTTC.

The chain carries TRBV7-2 and TRBJ2-7; 8 bases are a match to TRBD2. The CDR3 has 12 residues. Germline values: CDR1 SGHTA, CDR2 FQGNSA. Trimming at V came to 4 bases and at J to 4 bases, leaving 0 bases not matched to a gene. The DNA of the CDR3 is TGTGCCAGCAGCTCTAGCGGGTACGAGCAGTACTTC. Its protein is CASSSSGYEQYF.

The J gene is TRBJ2-7, the V gene TRBV6-5, with D unresolved. Trimming pared 2 bases from V and 7 bases from J, leaving 12 bases between. CDR1 MNHEY and CDR2 SVGAGI come from the germline V gene. The CDR3 is made up of 13 amino acids. CDR3 DNA sequence: TGTGCCAGCAGTTACGGGCAAACGAGAGAGCAGTACTTC. As protein: CASSYGQTREQYF.

The CDR3 coding sequence is TGTGCCAGCAGTGTCGACTACTCCAATGAGCAGTTCTTC. Translated: CASSVDYSNEQFF. The chain combines TRBV2 with TRBJ2-1, with D possibly TRBD2 on 5 matching bases. The CDR3 is made up of 13 amino acids. Between the trimmed V and J ends, which lost 4 bases and 6 bases, there was a span of 10 bases. Germline lookup yields CDR1 SNHLY and CDR2 FYNNEI.

There are a few counts of this clone. This rearrangement joins TRBV7-9 to TRBJ2-1; TRBD2 aligns across 10 bases. CDR1 is SEHNR and CDR2 is FQNEAQ in the germline V gene (reference sequence). The CDR3 totals 17 residues. V gave up 2 bases and J gave up 5 bases; unmatched junction bases: 9. The DNA for the CDR3 is TGTGCCAGCAGCTTAAGGGCAGGGGGACTAGCGAACAATGAGCAGTTCTTC. This encodes CASSLRAGGLANNEQFF.

The chain recombines TRBV19 with TRBJ1-5, with 7 bases that match TRBD1. Germline loops: CDR1 LNHDA, CDR2 SQIVND (reference sequence). Germline trimming cut 4 bases from V and 7 bases from J; bases unmatched to any gene: 7. There are 14 residues in the CDR3. CDR3 region: CASSNEGARQPQHF. CDR3 coding DNA: TGTGCCAGTAGTAACGAGGGGGCTCGGCAGCCCCAGCATTTT.

The chain has TRBV11-2 and TRBJ1-3; D is possibly TRBD1 (5 bases). Germline V gene lookup returns CDR1 SGHAT and CDR2 FQNNGV. CDR3 length: 17 residues. V was shortened by 1 base and J by 0 bases, with 13 bases between the two germline ends. CDR3 DNA: TGTGCCAGCAGCTTAGGTGTATTAGGGACCTCTGGAAACACCATATATTTT. Amino acids: CASSLGVLGTSGNTIYF.

This clone was detected only a few times. The chain employs TRBV4-3 and TRBJ1-2; D not certain. The CDR3 is 15 residues long. The germline V gene has CDR1 LGHNA and CDR2 YSLEER. V was trimmed by 4 bases and J by 0 bases, leaving 12 bases between them. The CDR3 here is CASSLTEPANYGYTF. The CDR3 nucleotides are TGCGCCAGCAGCCTTACGGAGCCGGCTAACTATGGCTACACCTTC.

The genes are TRBV30 and TRBJ2-5; TRBD2 aligns across 12 bases. Germline CDR1 reads GTSNPN; CDR2 reads SVGIG (reference sequence). The CDR3 covers 13 residues. The J segment lost 7 bases and the V segment lost 2 bases, leaving 2 bases of the junction unmatched. The CDR3 spells CAWSTSGGSTQYF. The DNA for the CDR3 is TGTGCCTGGAGTACTAGCGGGGGGTCGACCCAGTACTTC. The variable domain in full, with the rest retrieved from reference TRBV30 and TRBJ2-5, is SQTIHQWPATLVQPVGSPLSLECTVEGTSNPNLYWYRQAAGRGLQLLFYSVGIGQISSEVPQNLSASRPQDRQFILSSKKLLLSDSGFYLCAWSTSGGSTQYFGPGTRLLVL.

J is TRBJ1-1 and V is TRBV19; D not certain. Per germline, CDR1 LNHDA and CDR2 SQIVND (reference sequence). The CDR3 length is 10 residues. V was trimmed by 6 bases and J by 13 bases, leaving 12 bases between them. The chain's CDR3 is CASSLNGVFF. The CDR3 coding sequence is TGTGCCAGTAGCCTAAACGGGGTTTTCTTT.

The V call is TRBV11-3, the J call TRBJ2-1, with TRBD2 matching over 9 bases. With V trimmed by 8 bases and J by 7 bases, 3 bases remained unmatched. There are 12 residues in the CDR3. In germline, CDR1 is SGHNT, CDR2 YENEEA. The CDR3 loop is CASATSGNEQFF. CDR3 coding DNA: TGTGCCAGCGCCACTAGCGGGAATGAGCAGTTCTTC.

The V gene is TRBV19, the J gene TRBJ2-5, with 9 bases that match TRBD2. The CDR3 has 15 amino acids. J lost 2 bases, V lost 5 bases, and 6 bases had no gene match. Germline V gene lookup returns CDR1 LNHDA and CDR2 SQIVND (reference sequence). This CDR3 is CASSSVAGAQETQYF. CDR3 DNA: TGTGCCAGTAGTTCGGTAGCGGGGGCTCAAGAGACCCAGTACTTC.

The chain links TRBV6-4 to TRBJ2-2; 7 nucleotides line up with TRBD2. The J segment lost 6 bases and the V segment lost 4 bases, leaving 8 bases of the junction unmatched. This CDR3 has 15 amino acids. Germline V gene lookup returns CDR1 MRHNA and CDR2 SNTAGT. The CDR3: CASSAGLDRAGELFF. The CDR3 coding sequence is TGTGCCAGCAGTGCTGGACTAGATCGGGCCGGGGAGCTGTTTTTT.

This chain joins TRBV6-5 and TRBJ1-2; 8 bases fit TRBD1. The trim removed 0 bases at V and 9 bases at J, leaving 6 bases unmatched. This CDR3 contains 14 residues. The germline V gene has CDR1 MNHEY and CDR2 SVGAGI. The CDR3 DNA sequence: TGTGCCAGCAGTTACTCGATAACAGGGGGTCGCTACACCTTC. It yields the protein CASSYSITGGRYTF.

This clone was seen just once. The V gene is TRBV5-1, the J gene TRBJ1-1; TRBD1 agrees at 11 bases. V lost 1 base, J lost 5 bases, and 13 bases stayed unmatched. Looked up from germline, CDR1 is SGHRS and CDR2 is YFSETQ. The CDR3 length is 18 residues. In DNA, the CDR3 is TGCGCCAGCAGCTTGTTATCTGGACAGGGGGCAGGTCGAACTGAAGCTTTCTTT. Its protein is CASSLLSGQGAGRTEAFF.

This chain uses TRBV7-9 with TRBJ2-5, with D uncertain. Germline V gene lookup returns CDR1 SEHNR and CDR2 FQNEAQ (reference sequence). V lost 4 bases, J lost 0 bases, and 15 bases lay in between. The CDR3 length is 16 residues. CDR3 in amino acids: CASSSVTDPYQETQYF. CDR3 DNA: TGTGCCAGCAGCTCTGTCACGGATCCGTACCAAGAGACCCAGTACTTC. Full variable domain (remainder filled in from reference TRBV7-9 and TRBJ2-5): DTGVSQNPRHKITKRGQNVTFRCDPISEHNRLYWYRQTLGQGPEFLTYFQNEAQLEKSRLLSDRFSAERPKGSFSTLEIQRTEQGDSAMYLCASSSVTDPYQETQYFGPGTRLLVL.

The rearrangement links TRBV4-3 to TRBJ1-2; no reliable D call. Per the germline V gene, CDR1 is LGHNA and CDR2 is YSLEER. V was clipped by 6 bases and J by 9 bases, with 14 bases between them. The CDR3 spans 12 residues. The CDR3 nucleotides read TGCGCCAGCAGGCCCAATACGGGGAGCTACACCTTC. Its translation: CASRPNTGSYTF.

Written as DNA, the CDR3 is TGTGCTGCGGGGACAGTTGGCCTGGGGGAGCAGTACTTC. Protein product: CAAGTVGLGEQYF. The chain employs TRBV30 and TRBJ2-7, with D perhaps TRBD1 (7 bases). CDR3 length: 13 residues. Germline values: CDR1 GTSNPN, CDR2 SVGIG (reference sequence).

This chain connects TRBV4-3 to TRBJ2-7; 15 bases align to TRBD2. CDR1 LGHNA and CDR2 YSLEER come from the germline V gene. Losses at the gene ends were 4 bases for V and 3 bases for J; bases not matched to a gene: 1. The CDR3 runs to 15 residues. The CDR3 DNA reads TGCGCCAGCAGCCGGACTAGCGGGGGGGACTACGAGCAGTACTTC. Translating gives CASSRTSGGDYEQYF.

J is TRBJ2-7 and V is TRBV7-6; the match to TRBD1 covers 9 bases. CDR3 length equals 14 residues. Losses at the gene ends were 3 bases for V and 4 bases for J; bases not matched to a gene: 4. Germline loops: CDR1 SGHVS, CDR2 FNYEAQ. DNA for the CDR3: TGTGCCAGCAGCTTCTCAGACAGGGGGTACGAGCAGTACTTC. Translation gives CASSFSDRGYEQYF.

V gene TRBV19 combines with J gene TRBJ1-3; possibly TRBD1 for D (5 bases). Germline CDR1 is LNHDA and CDR2 is SQIVND (reference sequence). V was pared by 6 bases and J by 0 bases, with 15 bases between. The CDR3 has 16 residues. The CDR3 coding sequence is TGTGCCAGTAGCCTGAGGGACGGCCTCTCTGGAAACACCATATATTTT. This translates into CASSLRDGLSGNTIYF.

The chain has TRBV19 and TRBJ1-5; the D gene is possibly TRBD1 (5 bases). The ends were cut back, 5 bases at V and 6 bases at J, with 17 bases in the middle. This CDR3 contains 15 residues. In germline, CDR1 is LNHDA, CDR2 SQIVND (reference sequence). The CDR3 here is CASSPHGQPLQPQHF. DNA of the CDR3: TGTGCCAGTAGTCCCCACGGACAACCCCTTCAGCCCCAGCATTTT. Complete variable domain (other parts from reference TRBV19 and TRBJ1-5): DGGITQSPKYLFRKEGQNVTLSCEQNLNHDAMYWYRQDPGQGLRLIYYSQIVNDFQKGDIAEGYSVSREKKESFPLTVTSAQKNPTAFYLCASSPHGQPLQPQHFGDGTRLSIL.

The chain recombines TRBV7-2 with TRBJ1-2; 7 positions agree with TRBD1. V lost 6 bases to trimming and J lost 5 bases; unmatched junction nucleotides: 9. The CDR3 contains 14 residues. Germline V gene data show CDR1 as SGHTA and CDR2 as FQGNSA. CDR3 residues: CASRLRQGGYGYTF. The DNA for the CDR3 is TGTGCCAGCAGACTGAGACAGGGCGGATATGGCTACACCTTC.

The chain combines TRBV19 with TRBJ2-7; D is tentatively TRBD1 or TRBD2 (5 bases each). The CDR3 spans 12 residues. Trimming shortened V by 7 bases and J by 5 bases, and 12 bases separated the two germline ends. Germline V gene sequence: CDR1 LNHDA, CDR2 SQIVND (reference sequence). The CDR3 DNA reads as TGTGCCAGTAAGGGGCAGGGAGACGAGCAGTACTTC. This sequence encodes CASKGQGDEQYF.

The chain recombines TRBV18 with TRBJ1-3; D gene unclear. The CDR3 has 13 amino acids. CDR1 and CDR2 from the germline V gene are KGHSH and LQKENI. V shed 2 bases and J shed 3 bases, with 5 bases lying between them. The CDR3 coding sequence is TGTGCCAGCTCACCAAGAGGTGGAAACACCATATATTTT. It encodes CASSPRGGNTIYF.

In this sample, this clone turned up a few times. This chain uses TRBV2 with TRBJ2-5; no definite D call. Trimming shortened V by 4 bases and J by 7 bases, and 7 bases separated the two germline ends. CDR3 length: 11 amino acids. Germline V gives CDR1 SNHLY, CDR2 FYNNEI. CDR3: CASSGGWTQYF. The DNA of the CDR3 is TGTGCCAGCAGTGGGGGTTGGACCCAGTACTTC.

Points on this clone: With a much larger clone just one base away, this may be a read error. Other DNA sequences in this sample translate to the same CDR3. The V call is TRBV2, the J call TRBJ1-2; 7 bases are shared with TRBD1. The junction had 2 bases not matched to a gene; V was cut back by 4 bases and J by 6 bases. Looked up from germline, CDR1 is SNHLY and CDR2 is FYNNEI. The CDR3 spans 12 residues. CDR3 in amino acids: CASSGQGDGYTF. CDR3 coding DNA: TGTGCCAGCAGTGGTCAGGGGGATGGCTACACCTTC.